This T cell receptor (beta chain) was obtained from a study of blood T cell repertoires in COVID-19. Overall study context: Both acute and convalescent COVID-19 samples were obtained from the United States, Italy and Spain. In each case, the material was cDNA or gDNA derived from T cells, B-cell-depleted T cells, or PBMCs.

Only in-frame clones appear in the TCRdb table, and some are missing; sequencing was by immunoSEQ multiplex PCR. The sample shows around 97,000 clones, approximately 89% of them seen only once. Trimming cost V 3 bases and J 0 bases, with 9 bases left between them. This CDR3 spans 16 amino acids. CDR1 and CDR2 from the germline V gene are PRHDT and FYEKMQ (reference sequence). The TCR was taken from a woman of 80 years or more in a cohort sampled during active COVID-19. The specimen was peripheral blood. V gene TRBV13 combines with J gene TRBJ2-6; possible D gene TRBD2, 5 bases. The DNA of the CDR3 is TGTGCCAGCAGCTTTGGAGGAAGCTCTGGGGCCAACGTCCTGACTTTC. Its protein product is CASSFGGSSGANVLTF. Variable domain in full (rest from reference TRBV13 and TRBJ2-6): AAGVIQSPRHLIKEKRETATLKCYPIPRHDTVYWYQQGPGQDPQFLISFYEKMQSDKGSIPDRFSAQQFSDYHSELNMSSLELGDSALYFCASSFGGSSGANVLTFGAGSRLTVL.